A selection of T cell receptor beta chains follows, all from one sample in a study of human T cells and chemical hapten exposure. Each CDR3 protein gets one entry after TCRdb re-called the RACE reads with MiXCR. Of around 380,000 distinct CDR3 sequences in the sample, 4.5% to 7% were seen once. The specimen comprised whole blood, sampled in connection with sensitization to the hapten diphenylcyclopropenone (DPC). Source of these receptors: a woman aged 18-29 years with alopecia areata. Some clones in this sample may be carry-over from other donors' samples. CDR3s include the opening cysteine and the closing phenylalanine or tryptophan. Rows may omit the clone size; those that give it use once, few, many or a size class.

cdr3_aa: CSGGRDTYNSPLHF
cdr3_length: 14
v_call: TRBV29-1
clone_size: few

cdr3_aa: CVSSHSGGTDTQYF
cdr3_length: 14
v_call: TRBV12-3/TRBV12-4
clone_size: NA

cdr3_aa: CASSQEGQANQPQHF
cdr3_length: 15
v_call: TRBV14
clone_size: NA

cdr3_aa: CASSDAGSATNEKLFF
cdr3_length: 16
v_call: TRBV6-2/TRBV6-3
clone_size: few

cdr3_aa: CASSPLSRGGAQTQYF
cdr3_length: 16
v_call: TRBV3-1
clone_size: few

cdr3_aa: CASSQGLRDTYNEQFF
cdr3_length: 16
v_call: TRBV3-1
clone_size: many

cdr3_aa: CASKGLGGGIINEQFF
cdr3_length: 16
v_call: TRBV6-2/TRBV6-3
clone_size: few

cdr3_aa: CASSLGRAGGLTDTQYF
cdr3_length: 17
v_call: TRBV5-4
clone_size: few

cdr3_aa: CASSYSTGQGVYEQYF
cdr3_length: 16
v_call: TRBV6-6
clone_size: many

cdr3_aa: CSARIVRLHTDTQYF
cdr3_length: 15
v_call: TRBV20-1
clone_size: NA

cdr3_aa: CSARRQGANYEQYF
cdr3_length: 14
v_call: TRBV20-1
clone_size: many

cdr3_aa: CSADRQGLYEQYF
cdr3_length: 13
v_call: TRBV20-1
clone_size: many

cdr3_aa: CASSETGSGANVLTF
cdr3_length: 15
v_call: TRBV6-2/TRBV6-3
clone_size: few

cdr3_aa: CASSSGGGATEAFF
cdr3_length: 14
v_call: TRBV6-2/TRBV6-3
clone_size: NA

cdr3_aa: CASSARLLSYEQYF
cdr3_length: 14
v_call: TRBV2
clone_size: few

cdr3_aa: CASSQVIPGQTNEKLFF
cdr3_length: 17
v_call: TRBV4-3
clone_size: many

cdr3_aa: CASSSSEGPSNEQFF
cdr3_length: 15
v_call: TRBV6-4
clone_size: many

cdr3_aa: CASSPLPGDSYEQYF
cdr3_length: 15
v_call: TRBV28
clone_size: many

cdr3_aa: CASSYSSEKLFF
cdr3_length: 12
v_call: TRBV6-2/TRBV6-3
clone_size: many

cdr3_aa: CASSFTGHQETQYF
cdr3_length: 14
v_call: TRBV7-6
clone_size: many

cdr3_aa: CASSLFPGFTNTQYF
cdr3_length: 15
v_call: TRBV27
clone_size: NA

cdr3_aa: CASSQESTLHFAEQYF
cdr3_length: 16
v_call: TRBV4-3
clone_size: NA

cdr3_aa: CASSQPGQGGEQYF
cdr3_length: 14
v_call: TRBV12-3/TRBV12-4
clone_size: few

cdr3_aa: CAISEPSGGRSKETQYF
cdr3_length: 17
v_call: TRBV10-3
clone_size: NA

cdr3_aa: CASSRWVRPFYGYTF
cdr3_length: 15
v_call: TRBV5-6
clone_size: NA

cdr3_aa: CASSYGVGSPEAFF
cdr3_length: 14
v_call: TRBV6-5
clone_size: few

cdr3_aa: CASSWGTKTYEQYF
cdr3_length: 14
v_call: TRBV6-2/TRBV6-3
clone_size: NA

cdr3_aa: CASSFPGTNSNYGYTF
cdr3_length: 16
v_call: TRBV7-9
clone_size: many

cdr3_aa: CSARDYKGRMNSPLHF
cdr3_length: 16
v_call: TRBV20-1
clone_size: many

cdr3_aa: CASNPRGGRADTQYF
cdr3_length: 15
v_call: TRBV2
clone_size: few

cdr3_aa: CAISAGISSGNTIYF
cdr3_length: 15
v_call: TRBV10-3
clone_size: NA

cdr3_aa: CASRLRGAGANVLTF
cdr3_length: 15
v_call: TRBV28
clone_size: many

cdr3_aa: CATVPPAHRGETQYF
cdr3_length: 15
v_call: TRBV6-6
clone_size: few

cdr3_aa: CASSREDTQYF
cdr3_length: 11
v_call: TRBV12-3/TRBV12-4
clone_size: many

cdr3_aa: CASSFSSGGDQNIQYF
cdr3_length: 16
v_call: TRBV12-3/TRBV12-4
clone_size: many

cdr3_aa: CASSFTGPPWSDTQYF
cdr3_length: 16
v_call: TRBV7-2
clone_size: many

cdr3_aa: CASSPGTTGSPLHF
cdr3_length: 14
v_call: TRBV6-6
clone_size: NA

cdr3_aa: CASSQARGSTAGYTF
cdr3_length: 15
v_call: TRBV3-1
clone_size: NA

cdr3_aa: CASSLGLAGSETQYF
cdr3_length: 15
v_call: TRBV7-2
clone_size: many

cdr3_aa: CASSLAQPFQSPDTQYF
cdr3_length: 17
v_call: TRBV7-2
clone_size: few

cdr3_aa: CVSARTAGNIQYF
cdr3_length: 13
v_call: TRBV6-5
clone_size: once

cdr3_aa: CASSSDKPAYYEQYF
cdr3_length: 15
v_call: TRBV6-5
clone_size: many

cdr3_aa: CASRRNRGNEQFF
cdr3_length: 13
v_call: TRBV12-3/TRBV12-4
clone_size: many

cdr3_aa: CASSTSRDSPDTQYF
cdr3_length: 15
v_call: TRBV7-9
clone_size: few

cdr3_aa: CASSELTGSREKLFF
cdr3_length: 15
v_call: TRBV2
clone_size: NA

cdr3_aa: CAIRDGTSGGTQYF
cdr3_length: 14
v_call: TRBV10-3
clone_size: few

cdr3_aa: CSARSLGSSSYNEQFF
cdr3_length: 16
v_call: TRBV20-1
clone_size: few

cdr3_aa: CASSLDRGPGEAFF
cdr3_length: 14
v_call: TRBV7-9
clone_size: many

cdr3_aa: CASGSGTDSYNEQFF
cdr3_length: 15
v_call: TRBV12-5
clone_size: many

cdr3_aa: CSADTGGEQYF
cdr3_length: 11
v_call: TRBV20-1
clone_size: few

cdr3_aa: CASSYDRDGYQPQHF
cdr3_length: 15
v_call: TRBV6-6
clone_size: NA

cdr3_aa: CASTPGQGLLHTQYF
cdr3_length: 15
v_call: TRBV9
clone_size: NA

cdr3_aa: CASSVSGTNYEQYF
cdr3_length: 14
v_call: TRBV9
clone_size: NA

cdr3_aa: CASSQLFGQALRIINEQFF
cdr3_length: 19
v_call: TRBV3-1
clone_size: many